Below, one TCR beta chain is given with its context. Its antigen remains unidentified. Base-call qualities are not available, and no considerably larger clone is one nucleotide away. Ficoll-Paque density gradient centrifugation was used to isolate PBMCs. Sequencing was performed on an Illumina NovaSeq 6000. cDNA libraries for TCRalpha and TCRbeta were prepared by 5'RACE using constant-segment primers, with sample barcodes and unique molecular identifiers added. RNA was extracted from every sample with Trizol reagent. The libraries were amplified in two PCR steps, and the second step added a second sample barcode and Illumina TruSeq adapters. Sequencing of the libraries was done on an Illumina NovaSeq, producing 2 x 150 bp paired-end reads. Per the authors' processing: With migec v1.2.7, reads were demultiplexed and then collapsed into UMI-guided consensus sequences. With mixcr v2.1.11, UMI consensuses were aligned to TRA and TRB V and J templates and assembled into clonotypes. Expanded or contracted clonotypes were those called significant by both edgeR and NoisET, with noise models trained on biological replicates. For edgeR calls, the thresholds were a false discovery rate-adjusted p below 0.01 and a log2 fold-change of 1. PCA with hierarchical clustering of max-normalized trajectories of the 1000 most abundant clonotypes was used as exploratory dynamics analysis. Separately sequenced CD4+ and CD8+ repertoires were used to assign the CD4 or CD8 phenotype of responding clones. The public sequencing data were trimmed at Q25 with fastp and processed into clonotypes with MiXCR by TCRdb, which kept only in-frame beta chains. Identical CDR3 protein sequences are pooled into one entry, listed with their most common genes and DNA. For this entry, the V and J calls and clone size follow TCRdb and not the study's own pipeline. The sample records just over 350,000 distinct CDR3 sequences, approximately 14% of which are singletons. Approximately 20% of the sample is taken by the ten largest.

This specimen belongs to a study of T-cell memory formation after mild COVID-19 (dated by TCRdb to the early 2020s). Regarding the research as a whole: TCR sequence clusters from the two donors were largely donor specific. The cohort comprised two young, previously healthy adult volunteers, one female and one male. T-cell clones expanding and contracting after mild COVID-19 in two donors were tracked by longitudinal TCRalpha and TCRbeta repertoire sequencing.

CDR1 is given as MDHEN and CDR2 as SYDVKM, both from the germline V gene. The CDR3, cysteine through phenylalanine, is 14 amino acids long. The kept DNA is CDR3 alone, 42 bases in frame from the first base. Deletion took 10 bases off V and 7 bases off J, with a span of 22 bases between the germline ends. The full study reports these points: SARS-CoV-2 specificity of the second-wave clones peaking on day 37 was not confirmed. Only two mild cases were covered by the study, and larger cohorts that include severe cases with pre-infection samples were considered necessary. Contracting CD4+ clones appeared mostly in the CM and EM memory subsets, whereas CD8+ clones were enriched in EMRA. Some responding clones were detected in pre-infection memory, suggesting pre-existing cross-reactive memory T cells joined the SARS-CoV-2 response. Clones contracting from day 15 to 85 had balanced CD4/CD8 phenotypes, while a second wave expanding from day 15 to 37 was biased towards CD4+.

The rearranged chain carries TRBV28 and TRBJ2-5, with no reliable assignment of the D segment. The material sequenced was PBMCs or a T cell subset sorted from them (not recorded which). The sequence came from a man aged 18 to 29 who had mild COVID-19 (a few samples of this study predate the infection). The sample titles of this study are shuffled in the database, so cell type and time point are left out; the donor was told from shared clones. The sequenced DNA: TGTGCCATCCAGGCCCCCGGGCCCCGGCGGACCCAGTACTTC. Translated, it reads CAIQAPGPRRTQYF.